The present T cell receptor (beta chain) was sequenced within a study of cytomegalovirus exposure and HLA in healthy donors. Study in general: Assignment to the Caucasian-associated ancestry cluster applied to around 80% of the approximately 420 genotyped donors.

On this clone itself: Its target is unknown.

The study ran its PCR with 60 Vbeta and 13 Jbeta primers. The repertoire was sequenced with immunoSEQ multiplex PCR; TCRdb's copy has only in-frame clones and lacks some. This table has more than 95,000 clones, over 15% appearing once. Study-wide findings and caveats: TCR beta chains numbering some 160 were designated cytomegalovirus-associated.

CDR3 length: 14 amino acids. Germline CDR1 SGHTA, CDR2 FQGNSA. V lost 2 bases, J lost 2 bases, and 9 bases lay in between. This chain links TRBV7-2 with TRBJ1-2, with TRBD1 as a possible D gene (6 bases). This TCR was recovered from a female donor in good health and CMV-seropositive. The sample comprised PBMCs. CDR3 region: CASSLSTGNYGYTF. The CDR3 DNA follows: TGTGCCAGCAGCTTATCAACAGGGAACTATGGCTACACCTTC.